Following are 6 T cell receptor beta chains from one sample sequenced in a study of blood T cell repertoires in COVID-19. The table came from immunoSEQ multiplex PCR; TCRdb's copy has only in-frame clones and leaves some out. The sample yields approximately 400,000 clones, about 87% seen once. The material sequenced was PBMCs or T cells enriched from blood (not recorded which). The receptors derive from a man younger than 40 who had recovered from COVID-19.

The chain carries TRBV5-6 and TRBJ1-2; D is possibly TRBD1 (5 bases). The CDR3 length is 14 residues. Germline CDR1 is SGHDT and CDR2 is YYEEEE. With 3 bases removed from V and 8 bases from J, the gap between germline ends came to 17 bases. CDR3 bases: TGTGCCAGCAGCTGGTTGGGACTCGAGAAAGGCTACACCTTC. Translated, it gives CASSWLGLEKGYTF.

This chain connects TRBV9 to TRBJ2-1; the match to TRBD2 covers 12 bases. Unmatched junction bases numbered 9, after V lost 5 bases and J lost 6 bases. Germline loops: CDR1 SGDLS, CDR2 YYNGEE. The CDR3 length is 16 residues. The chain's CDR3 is CASRDPLAGGFNEQFF. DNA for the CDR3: TGTGCCAGCAGAGACCCACTAGCGGGGGGATTCAATGAGCAGTTCTTC.

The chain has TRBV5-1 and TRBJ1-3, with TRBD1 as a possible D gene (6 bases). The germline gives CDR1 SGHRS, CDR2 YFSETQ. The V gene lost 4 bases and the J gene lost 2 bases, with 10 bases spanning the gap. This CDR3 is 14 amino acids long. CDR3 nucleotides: TGCGCCAGCAGCCATACAGGGACTGGAAACACCATATATTTT. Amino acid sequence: CASSHTGTGNTIYF.

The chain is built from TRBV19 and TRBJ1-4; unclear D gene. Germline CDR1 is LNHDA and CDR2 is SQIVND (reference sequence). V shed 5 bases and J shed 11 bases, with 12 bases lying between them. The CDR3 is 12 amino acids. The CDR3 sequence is CASSAGVAKLFF. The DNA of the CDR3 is TGTGCCAGTAGTGCCGGGGTCGCTAAACTGTTTTTT. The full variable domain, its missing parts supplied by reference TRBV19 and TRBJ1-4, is DGGITQSPKYLFRKEGQNVTLSCEQNLNHDAMYWYRQDPGQGLRLIYYSQIVNDFQKGDIAEGYSVSREKKESFPLTVTSAQKNPTAFYLCASSAGVAKLFFGSGTQLSVL.

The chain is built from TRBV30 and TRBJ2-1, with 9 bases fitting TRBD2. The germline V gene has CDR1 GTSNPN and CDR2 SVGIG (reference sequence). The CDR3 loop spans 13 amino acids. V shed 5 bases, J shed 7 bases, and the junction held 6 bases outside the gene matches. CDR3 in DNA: TGTGCCTGGGCGGGGGGGCCTGGGAATGAGCAGTTCTTC. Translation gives CAWAGGPGNEQFF.

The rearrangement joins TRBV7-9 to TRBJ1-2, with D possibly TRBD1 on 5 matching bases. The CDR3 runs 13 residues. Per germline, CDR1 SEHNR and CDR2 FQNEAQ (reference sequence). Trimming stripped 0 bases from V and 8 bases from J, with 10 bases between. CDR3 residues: CASSLARGEGYTF. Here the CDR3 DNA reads TGTGCCAGCAGCTTAGCGCGGGGGGAAGGCTACACCTTC.